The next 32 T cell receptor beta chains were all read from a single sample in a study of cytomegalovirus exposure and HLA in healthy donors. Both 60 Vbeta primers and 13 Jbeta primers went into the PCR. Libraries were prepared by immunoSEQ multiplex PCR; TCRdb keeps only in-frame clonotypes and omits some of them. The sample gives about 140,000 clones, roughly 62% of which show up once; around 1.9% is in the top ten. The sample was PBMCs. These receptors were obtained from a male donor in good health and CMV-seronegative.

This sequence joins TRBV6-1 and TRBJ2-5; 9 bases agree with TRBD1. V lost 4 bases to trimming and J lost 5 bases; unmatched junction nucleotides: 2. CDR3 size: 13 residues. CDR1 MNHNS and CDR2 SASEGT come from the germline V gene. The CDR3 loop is CASSVDRGETQYF. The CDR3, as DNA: TGTGCCAGCAGTGTGGACAGGGGTGAGACCCAGTACTTC.

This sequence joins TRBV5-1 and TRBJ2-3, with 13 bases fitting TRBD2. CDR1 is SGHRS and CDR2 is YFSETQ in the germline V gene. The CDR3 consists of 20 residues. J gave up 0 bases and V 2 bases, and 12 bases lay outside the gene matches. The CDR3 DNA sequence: TGCGCCAGCAGCTTTGAACCCCTTAGACTAGCGGGGGGAAGCACAGATACGCAGTATTTT. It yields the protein CASSFEPLRLAGGSTDTQYF.

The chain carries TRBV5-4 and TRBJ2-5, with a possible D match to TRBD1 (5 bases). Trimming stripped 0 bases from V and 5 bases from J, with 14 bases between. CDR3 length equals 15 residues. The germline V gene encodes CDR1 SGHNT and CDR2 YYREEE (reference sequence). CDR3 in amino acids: CASSLAQAVRETQYF. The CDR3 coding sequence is TGTGCCAGCAGCTTGGCACAGGCGGTGAGGGAGACCCAGTACTTC.

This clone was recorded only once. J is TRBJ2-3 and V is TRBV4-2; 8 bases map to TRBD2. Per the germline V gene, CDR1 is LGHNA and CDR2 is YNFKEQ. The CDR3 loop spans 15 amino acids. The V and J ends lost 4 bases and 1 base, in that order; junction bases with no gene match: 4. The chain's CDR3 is CASSRAGERTDTQYF. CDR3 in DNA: TGTGCCAGCAGCCGAGCGGGGGAGCGCACAGATACGCAGTATTTT.

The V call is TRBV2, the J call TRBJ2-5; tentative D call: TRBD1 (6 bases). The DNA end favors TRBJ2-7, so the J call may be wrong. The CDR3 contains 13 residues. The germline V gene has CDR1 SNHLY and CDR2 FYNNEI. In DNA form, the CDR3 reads TGTGCCAGCAAGGGGGACAACTACTACGAGCAGTACTTC. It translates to CASKGDNYYEQYF.

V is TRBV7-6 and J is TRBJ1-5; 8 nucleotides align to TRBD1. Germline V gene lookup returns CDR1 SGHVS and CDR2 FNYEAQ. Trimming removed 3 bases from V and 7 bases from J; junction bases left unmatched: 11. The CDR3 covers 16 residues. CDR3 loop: CASSLWPRGREQPQHF. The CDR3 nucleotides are TGTGCCAGCAGCTTGTGGCCCAGGGGGCGCGAACAGCCCCAGCATTTT.

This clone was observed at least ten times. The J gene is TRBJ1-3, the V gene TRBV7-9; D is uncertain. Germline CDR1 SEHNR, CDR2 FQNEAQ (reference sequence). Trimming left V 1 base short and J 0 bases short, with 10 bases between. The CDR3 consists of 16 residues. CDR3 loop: CASSLGRQGSGNTIYF. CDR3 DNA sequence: TGTGCCAGCAGCTTAGGCCGACAAGGCTCTGGAAACACCATATATTTT.

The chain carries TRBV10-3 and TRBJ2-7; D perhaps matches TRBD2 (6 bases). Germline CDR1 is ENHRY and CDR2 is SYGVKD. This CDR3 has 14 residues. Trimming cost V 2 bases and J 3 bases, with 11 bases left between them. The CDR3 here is CAISEKTSFYEQYF. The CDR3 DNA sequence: TGTGCCATCAGTGAGAAAACTAGCTTCTACGAGCAGTACTTC.

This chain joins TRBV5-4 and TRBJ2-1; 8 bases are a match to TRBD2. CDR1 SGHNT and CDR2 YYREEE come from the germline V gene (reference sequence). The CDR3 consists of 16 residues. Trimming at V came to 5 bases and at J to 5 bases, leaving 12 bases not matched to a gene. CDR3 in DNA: TGTGCCAGCAGTCACGCCGGGACTAGGGGGAACAATGAGCAGTTCTTC. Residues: CASSHAGTRGNNEQFF.

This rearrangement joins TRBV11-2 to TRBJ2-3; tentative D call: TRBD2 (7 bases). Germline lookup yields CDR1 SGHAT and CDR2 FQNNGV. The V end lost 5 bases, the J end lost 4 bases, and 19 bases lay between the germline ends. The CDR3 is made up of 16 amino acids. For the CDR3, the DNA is TGTGCCAGCAGCCGGGTACCGGGGGGCCGGGCAGATACGCAGTATTTT. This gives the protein CASSRVPGGRADTQYF.

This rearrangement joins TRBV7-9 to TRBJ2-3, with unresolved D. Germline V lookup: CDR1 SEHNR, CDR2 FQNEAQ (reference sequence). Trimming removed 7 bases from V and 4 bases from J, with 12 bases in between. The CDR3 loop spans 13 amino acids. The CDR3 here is CASTPRVADTQYF. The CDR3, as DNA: TGTGCCAGCACCCCACGGGTGGCAGATACGCAGTATTTT.

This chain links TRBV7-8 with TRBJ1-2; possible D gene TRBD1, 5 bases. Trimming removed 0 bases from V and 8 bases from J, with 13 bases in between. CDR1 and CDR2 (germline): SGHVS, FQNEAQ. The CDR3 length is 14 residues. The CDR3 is CASSLAGRQGGYTF. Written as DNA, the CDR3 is TGTGCCAGCAGCTTAGCTGGCAGGCAGGGAGGCTACACCTTC.

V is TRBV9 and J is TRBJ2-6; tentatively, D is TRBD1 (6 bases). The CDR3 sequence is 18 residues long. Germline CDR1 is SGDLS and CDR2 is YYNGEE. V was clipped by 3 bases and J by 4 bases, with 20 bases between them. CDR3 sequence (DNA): TGTGCCAGCAGCGCCTTTGGACAGTCATATGCGGGGGCCAACGTCCTGACTTTC. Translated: CASSAFGQSYAGANVLTF.

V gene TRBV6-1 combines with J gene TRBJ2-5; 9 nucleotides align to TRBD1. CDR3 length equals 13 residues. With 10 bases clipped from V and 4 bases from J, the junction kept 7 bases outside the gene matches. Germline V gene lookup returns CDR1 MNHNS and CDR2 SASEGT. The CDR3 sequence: CATKAGQGETQYF. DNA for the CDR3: TGTGCCACAAAGGCGGGACAGGGAGAGACCCAGTACTTC.

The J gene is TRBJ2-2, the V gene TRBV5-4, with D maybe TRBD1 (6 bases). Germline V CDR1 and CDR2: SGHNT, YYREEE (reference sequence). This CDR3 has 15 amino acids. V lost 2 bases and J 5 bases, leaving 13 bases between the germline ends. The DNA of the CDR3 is TGTGCCAGCAGCTTACAGGGAGCAGGTACCGGGGAGCTGTTTTTT. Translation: CASSLQGAGTGELFF.

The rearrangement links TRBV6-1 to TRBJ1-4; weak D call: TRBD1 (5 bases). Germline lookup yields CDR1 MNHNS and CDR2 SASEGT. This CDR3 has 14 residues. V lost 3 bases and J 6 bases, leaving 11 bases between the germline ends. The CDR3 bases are TGTGCCAGCAGTGAGCGGGACGGGGATGAAAAACTGTTTTTT. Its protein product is CASSERDGDEKLFF.

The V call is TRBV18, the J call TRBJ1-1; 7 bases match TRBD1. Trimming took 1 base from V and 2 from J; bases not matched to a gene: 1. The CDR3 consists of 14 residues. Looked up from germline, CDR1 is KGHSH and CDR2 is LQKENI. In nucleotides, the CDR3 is TGTGCCAGCTCACCACGACAGGGAAACACTGAAGCTTTCTTT. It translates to CASSPRQGNTEAFF.

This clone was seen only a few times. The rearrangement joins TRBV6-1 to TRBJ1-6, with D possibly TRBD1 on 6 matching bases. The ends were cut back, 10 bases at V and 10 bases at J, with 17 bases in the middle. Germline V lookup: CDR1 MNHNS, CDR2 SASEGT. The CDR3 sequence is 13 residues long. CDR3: CAISQNRESPLHF. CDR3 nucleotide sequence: TGTGCCATCTCCCAGAACAGGGAATCACCCCTCCACTTT.

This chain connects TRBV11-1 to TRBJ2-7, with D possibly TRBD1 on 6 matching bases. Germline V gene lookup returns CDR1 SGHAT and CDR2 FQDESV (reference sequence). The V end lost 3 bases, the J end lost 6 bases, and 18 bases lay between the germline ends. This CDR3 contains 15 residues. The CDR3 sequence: CASSFRIQGIGEQYF. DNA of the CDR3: TGTGCCAGCAGCTTCCGCATCCAGGGGATAGGCGAGCAGTACTTC. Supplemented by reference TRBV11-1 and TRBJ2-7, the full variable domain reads EAEVAQSPRYKITEKSQAVAFWCDPISGHATLYWYRQILGQGPELLVQFQDESVVDDSQLPKDRFSAERLKGVDSTLKIQPAELGDSAMYLCASSFRIQGIGEQYFGPGTRLTVT.

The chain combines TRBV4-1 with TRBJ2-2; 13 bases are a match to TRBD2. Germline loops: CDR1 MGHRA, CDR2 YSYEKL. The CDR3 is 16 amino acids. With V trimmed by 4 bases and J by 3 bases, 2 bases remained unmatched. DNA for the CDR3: TGCGCCAGCAGCCGAGGACTAGCGGGGGACACCGGGGAGCTGTTTTTT. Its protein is CASSRGLAGDTGELFF.

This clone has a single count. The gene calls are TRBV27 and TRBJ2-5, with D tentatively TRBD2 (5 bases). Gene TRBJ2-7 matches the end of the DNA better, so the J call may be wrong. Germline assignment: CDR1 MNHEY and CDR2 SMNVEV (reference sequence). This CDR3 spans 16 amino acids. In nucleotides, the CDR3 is TGTGCCAGCAGTTTATCCCTCGCGCTAGCCCCCTACGAGCAGTACTTC. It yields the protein CASSLSLALAPYEQYF.

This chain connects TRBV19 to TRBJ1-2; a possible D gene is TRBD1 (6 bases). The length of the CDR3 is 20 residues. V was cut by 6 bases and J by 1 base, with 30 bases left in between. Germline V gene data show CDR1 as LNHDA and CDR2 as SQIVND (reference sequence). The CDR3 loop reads CASRSFASDLSQGLNYGYTF. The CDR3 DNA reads TGTGCCAGTAGAAGCTTCGCCTCCGATCTATCACAGGGCCTTAACTATGGCTACACCTTC.

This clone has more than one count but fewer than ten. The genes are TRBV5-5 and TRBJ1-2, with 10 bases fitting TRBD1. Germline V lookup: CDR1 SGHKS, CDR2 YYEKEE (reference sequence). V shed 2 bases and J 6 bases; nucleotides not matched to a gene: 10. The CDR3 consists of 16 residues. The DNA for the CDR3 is TGTGCCAGCAGCTTTGAAGACAGGGGGCGACTGAATGGCTACACCTTC. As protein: CASSFEDRGRLNGYTF.

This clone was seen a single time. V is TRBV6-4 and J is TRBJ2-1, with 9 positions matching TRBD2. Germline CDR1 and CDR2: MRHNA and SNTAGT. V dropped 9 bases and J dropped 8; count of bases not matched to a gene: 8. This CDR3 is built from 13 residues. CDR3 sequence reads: CASSQREADEQFF. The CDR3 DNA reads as TGTGCCAGTTCTCAGCGGGAGGCCGATGAGCAGTTCTTC.

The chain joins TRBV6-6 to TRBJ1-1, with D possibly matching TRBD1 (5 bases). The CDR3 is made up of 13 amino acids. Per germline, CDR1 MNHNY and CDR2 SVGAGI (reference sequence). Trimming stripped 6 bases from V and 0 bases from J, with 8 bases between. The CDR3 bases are TGTGCCAGCAGGAAAGGGGTGAACACTGAAGCTTTCTTT. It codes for CASRKGVNTEAFF.

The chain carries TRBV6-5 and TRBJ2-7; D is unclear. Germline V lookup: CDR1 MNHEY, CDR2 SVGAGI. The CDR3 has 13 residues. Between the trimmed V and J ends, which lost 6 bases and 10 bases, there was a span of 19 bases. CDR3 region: CASRSTAIDFQYF. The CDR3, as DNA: TGTGCCAGCAGATCCACAGCAATCGATTTTCAGTACTTC.

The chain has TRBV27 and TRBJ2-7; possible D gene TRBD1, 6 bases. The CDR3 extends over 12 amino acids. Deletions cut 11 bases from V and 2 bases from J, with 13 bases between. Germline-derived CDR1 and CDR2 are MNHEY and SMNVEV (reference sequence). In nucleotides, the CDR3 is TGTGCCGTAGGCAGGGGCCCCTACGAGCAGTACTTC. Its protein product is CAVGRGPYEQYF.

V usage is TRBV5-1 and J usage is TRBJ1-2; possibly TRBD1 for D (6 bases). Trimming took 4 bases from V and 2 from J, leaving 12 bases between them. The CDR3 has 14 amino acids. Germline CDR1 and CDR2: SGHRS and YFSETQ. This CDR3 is CASSPGQLNYGYTF. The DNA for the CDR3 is TGCGCCAGCAGCCCAGGACAGCTAAACTATGGCTACACCTTC.

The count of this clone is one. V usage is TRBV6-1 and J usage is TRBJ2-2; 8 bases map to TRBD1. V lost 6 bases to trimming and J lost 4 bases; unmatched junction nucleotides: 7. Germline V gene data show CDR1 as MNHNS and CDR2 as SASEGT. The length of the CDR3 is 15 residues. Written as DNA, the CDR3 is TGTGCCAGCAGCCGACAGGGGCGGGGCACCGGGGAGCTGTTTTTT. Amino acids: CASSRQGRGTGELFF.

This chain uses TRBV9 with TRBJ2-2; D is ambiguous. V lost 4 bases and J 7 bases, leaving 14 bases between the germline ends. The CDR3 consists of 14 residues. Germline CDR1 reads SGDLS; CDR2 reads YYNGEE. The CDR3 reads CASSMTTLGGELFF. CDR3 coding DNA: TGTGCCAGCAGCATGACAACATTGGGCGGGGAGCTGTTTTTT.

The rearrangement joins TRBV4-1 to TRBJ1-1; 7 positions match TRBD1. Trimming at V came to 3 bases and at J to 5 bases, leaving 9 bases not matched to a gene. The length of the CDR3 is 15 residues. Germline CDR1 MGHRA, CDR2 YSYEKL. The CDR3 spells CASSQVRGTRTEAFF. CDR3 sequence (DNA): TGCGCCAGCAGCCAGGTCAGGGGGACGAGGACTGAAGCTTTCTTT.

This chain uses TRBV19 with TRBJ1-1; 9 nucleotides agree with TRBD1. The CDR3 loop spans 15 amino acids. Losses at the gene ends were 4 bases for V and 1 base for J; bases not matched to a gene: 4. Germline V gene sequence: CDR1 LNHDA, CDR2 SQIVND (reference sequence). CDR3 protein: CASSNPGQGNTEAFF. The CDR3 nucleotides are TGTGCCAGTAGTAATCCGGGACAGGGGAACACTGAAGCTTTCTTT.